These T cell receptor beta chains were read from a single sample in a study of cytomegalovirus exposure and HLA in healthy donors. The table came from immunoSEQ multiplex PCR; TCRdb's copy has only in-frame clones and leaves some out. Its listing shows 100,000 to 150,000 clones. The specimen was PBMCs. The receptors stem from a man aged 18 to 29 in good health and CMV-seronegative. Each CDR3 is given with its conserved first and last residue. A D gene is named only where the DNA matches it firmly.

D | J | V | CDR3 | DNA
- | TRBJ2-7 | TRBV7-9 | CASSGAPSSYEQYF | TGTGCCAGCAGCGGGGCCCCCTCATCCTACGAGCAGTACTTC
TRBD2 | TRBJ2-5 | TRBV6-6 | CASKSGGRETQYF | TGTGCCAGCAAGTCGGGGGGTCGGGAGACCCAGTACTTC
TRBD1 | TRBJ1-4 | TRBV13 | CASSSETGMNEKLFF | TGTGCCAGCAGCTCCGAGACAGGGATGAATGAAAAACTGTTTTTT
- | TRBJ2-1 | TRBV29-1 | CSVEDMSAANEQFF | TGCAGCGTTGAAGATATGAGCGCGGCAAATGAGCAGTTCTTC
TRBD1 | TRBJ2-7 | TRBV5-1 | CASSLGDRSSYEQYF | TGCGCCAGCAGCTTGGGGGACAGGAGCTCCTACGAGCAGTACTTC
- | TRBJ2-7 | TRBV5-1 | CASSLVAGPYEQYF | TGCGCCAGCAGCTTGGTTGCGGGCCCCTACGAGCAGTACTTC
TRBD1 | TRBJ1-5 | TRBV10-3 | CAISESWDRVLRSNQPQHF | TGTGCCATCAGTGAGTCCTGGGACAGGGTGTTGAGGAGCAATCAGCCCCAGCATTTT
- | TRBJ2-2 | TRBV19 | CATPTGINANTGELFF | TGTGCCACCCCGACAGGCATAAACGCGAACACCGGGGAGCTGTTTTTT
- | TRBJ2-1 | TRBV2 | CASSSGGINNEQFF | TGTGCCAGCTCTTCGGGCGGGATCAACAATGAGCAGTTCTTC
TRBD2 | TRBJ2-1 | TRBV27 | CASSLTSGWYNEQFF | TGTGCCAGCAGCCTTACTAGCGGGTGGTACAATGAGCAGTTCTTC
TRBD1 | TRBJ1-1 | TRBV7-9 | CASSLGQGAFF | TGTGCCAGCAGCTTAGGACAGGGGGCTTTCTTT
TRBD1 | TRBJ1-2 | TRBV28 | CASSPRTGTSNYGYTF | TGTGCCAGCAGTCCCCGGACAGGGACTTCAAACTATGGCTACACCTTC
- | TRBJ1-4 | TRBV7-8 | CASSPQGFLGNEKLFF | TGTGCCAGCAGCCCTCAGGGGTTCTTGGGTAATGAAAAACTGTTTTTT
- | TRBJ1-2 | TRBV28 | CASSDGQKNNYGYTF | TGTGCCAGCAGCGACGGACAGAAGAATAACTATGGCTACACCTTC
- | TRBJ1-1 | TRBV9 | CASSVEGVSTEAFF | TGTGCCAGCAGCGTAGAGGGGGTGAGCACTGAAGCTTTCTTT
- | TRBJ1-6 | TRBV2 | CASSMMRSNSPLHF | TGTGCCAGCAGCATGATGAGATCCAATTCACCCCTCCACTTT
TRBD2 | TRBJ2-3 | TRBV7-2 | CASSSGTSRYTDTQYF | TGTGCCAGCAGCTCCGGGACTAGCCGCTACACAGATACGCAGTATTTT
TRBD1 | TRBJ2-7 | TRBV27 | CASSLWTGGTYEQYF | TGTGCCAGCAGTTTGTGGACAGGCGGTACTTACGAGCAGTACTTC
- | TRBJ1-1 | TRBV10-3 | CAISESVTEAFF | TGTGCCATCAGTGAGTCCGTCACTGAAGCTTTCTTT
- | TRBJ1-5 | TRBV28 | CASAGGPGDIQPQHF | TGTGCCAGCGCCGGAGGACCGGGGGATATACAGCCCCAGCATTTT
TRBD1 | TRBJ2-7 | TRBV11-3 | CASSLRGQGGEQYF | TGTGCCAGCAGCTTACGCGGACAGGGAGGAGAGCAGTACTTC
TRBD1 | TRBJ1-6 | TRBV29-1 | CSTRTGNNSPLHF | TGCAGCACCCGGACAGGGAATAATTCACCCCTCCACTTT
TRBD2 | TRBJ2-3 | TRBV7-9 | CASSLGSGTVTDTQYF | TGTGCCAGCAGCTTAGGGAGCGGGACGGTCACAGATACGCAGTATTTT
TRBD1 | TRBJ1-2 | TRBV4-3 | CASSPGGNGYTF | TGCGCCAGCAGCCCAGGGGGAAACGGCTACACCTTC
- | TRBJ2-7 | TRBV27 | CASSLTQTGTYEQYF | TGTGCCAGCAGCCTCACTCAGACAGGAACCTACGAGCAGTACTTC
- | TRBJ2-3 | TRBV6-5 | CASSYSVGATDTQYF | TGTGCCAGCAGTTACTCTGTGGGGGCCACAGATACGCAGTATTTT
- | TRBJ1-1 | TRBV7-2 | CASSFTGTTTPMNTEAFF | TGTGCCAGCAGCTTCACAGGCACTACCACTCCCATGAACACTGAAGCTTTCTTT
- | TRBJ2-2 | TRBV11-2 | CASSFGVARTGELFF | TGTGCCAGCAGCTTTGGTGTAGCGAGGACCGGGGAGCTGTTTTTT
- | TRBJ1-1 | TRBV18 | CASSAHRVGNTEAFF | TGTGCCAGCTCAGCCCACAGGGTAGGGAACACTGAAGCTTTCTTT
- | TRBJ2-7 | TRBV6-5 | CASGTLVKYEQYF | TGTGCCAGTGGGACTCTAGTCAAGTACGAGCAGTACTTC
TRBD1 | TRBJ1-1 | TRBV19 | CASSPNRGTGGTEAFF | TGTGCCAGTAGCCCCAACCGCGGGACAGGGGGCACTGAAGCTTTCTTT
TRBD1 | TRBJ2-3 | TRBV9 | CASSVIGQAEDTQYF | TGTGCCAGCAGCGTTATAGGACAGGCTGAGGATACGCAGTATTTT
TRBD1 | TRBJ1-3 | TRBV28 | CASSLPGGWIDGNTIYF | TGTGCCAGCAGTTTACCAGGGGGGTGGATCGATGGAAACACCATATATTTT
- | TRBJ1-3 | TRBV28 | CASSLWGGRSGNTIYF | TGTGCCAGCAGTTTATGGGGTGGGAGGTCTGGAAACACCATATATTTT
- | TRBJ1-1 | TRBV28 | CASTQGSEAFF | TGTGCCAGCACACAGGGTTCTGAAGCTTTCTTT
- | TRBJ1-4 | TRBV5-1 | CASSLVAGTNEKLFF | TGCGCCAGCAGCTTGGTGGCAGGGACTAATGAAAAACTGTTTTTT
- | TRBJ2-3 | TRBV30 | CAWSVVAADTQYF | TGTGCCTGGAGTGTAGTGGCGGCAGATACGCAGTATTTT
TRBD1 | TRBJ2-3 | TRBV9 | CASQPQGAHTQYF | TGTGCCAGCCAGCCCCAGGGGGCCCATACGCAGTATTTT
TRBD1 | TRBJ1-5 | TRBV15 | CATSRDGSRDRPQHF | TGTGCCACCAGCAGAGATGGATCCAGGGACAGACCCCAGCATTTT
- | TRBJ1-3 | TRBV27 | CATCVGNTIYF | TGTGCCACCTGCGTTGGAAACACCATATATTTT
- | TRBJ2-5 | TRBV6-6 | CASSWEGAQETQYF | TGTGCCAGCAGTTGGGAAGGGGCACAAGAGACCCAGTACTTC
- | TRBJ2-5 | TRBV2 | CASSRRDGQETQYF | TGTGCCAGCAGTCGCAGGGATGGCCAAGAGACCCAGTACTTC
- | TRBJ1-3 | TRBV18 | CASSSQGNLWDTIYF | TGTGCCAGCTCGTCTCAGGGGAACCTCTGGGACACCATATATTTT
- | TRBJ1-5 | TRBV10-3 | CAISDSGEGQPQHF | TGTGCCATCAGTGACTCGGGGGAGGGTCAGCCCCAGCATTTT
- | TRBJ2-7 | TRBV6-1 | CASSIQGASSYEQYF | TGTGCCAGCAGCATTCAAGGGGCCTCCTCCTACGAGCAGTACTTC
- | TRBJ2-5 | TRBV5-8 | CASSLPGGGETQYF | TGTGCCAGCAGCTTGCCGGGGGGCGGAGAGACCCAGTACTTC
TRBD2 | TRBJ2-1 | TRBV11-3 | CASSLEAGRANEQFF | TGTGCCAGCAGCTTAGAGGCCGGGAGGGCCAATGAGCAGTTCTTC
TRBD1 | TRBJ2-5 | TRBV5-1 | CASSLEDRAYQETQYF | TGCGCCAGCAGCTTGGAGGACAGGGCGTACCAAGAGACCCAGTACTTC
TRBD1 | TRBJ1-6 | TRBV27 | CASSQSGTGPPLHF | TGTGCCAGCAGTCAATCCGGGACAGGGCCACCCCTCCACTTT
TRBD1 | TRBJ2-6 | TRBV6-4 | CASSPTGVFSGANVLTF | TGTGCCAGCAGCCCTACAGGGGTTTTTTCTGGGGCCAACGTCCTGACTTTC